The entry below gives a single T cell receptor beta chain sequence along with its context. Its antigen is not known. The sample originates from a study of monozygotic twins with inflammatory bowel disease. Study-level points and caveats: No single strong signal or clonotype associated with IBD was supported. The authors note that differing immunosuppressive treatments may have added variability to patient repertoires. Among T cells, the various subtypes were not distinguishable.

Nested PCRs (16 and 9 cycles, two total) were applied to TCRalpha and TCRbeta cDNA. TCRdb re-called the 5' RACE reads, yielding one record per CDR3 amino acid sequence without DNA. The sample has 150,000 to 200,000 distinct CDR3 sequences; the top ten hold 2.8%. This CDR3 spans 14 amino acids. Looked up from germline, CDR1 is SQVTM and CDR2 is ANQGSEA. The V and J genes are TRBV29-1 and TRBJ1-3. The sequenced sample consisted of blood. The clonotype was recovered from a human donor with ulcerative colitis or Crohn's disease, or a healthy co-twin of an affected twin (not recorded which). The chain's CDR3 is CSVEDLGAGNTIYF.